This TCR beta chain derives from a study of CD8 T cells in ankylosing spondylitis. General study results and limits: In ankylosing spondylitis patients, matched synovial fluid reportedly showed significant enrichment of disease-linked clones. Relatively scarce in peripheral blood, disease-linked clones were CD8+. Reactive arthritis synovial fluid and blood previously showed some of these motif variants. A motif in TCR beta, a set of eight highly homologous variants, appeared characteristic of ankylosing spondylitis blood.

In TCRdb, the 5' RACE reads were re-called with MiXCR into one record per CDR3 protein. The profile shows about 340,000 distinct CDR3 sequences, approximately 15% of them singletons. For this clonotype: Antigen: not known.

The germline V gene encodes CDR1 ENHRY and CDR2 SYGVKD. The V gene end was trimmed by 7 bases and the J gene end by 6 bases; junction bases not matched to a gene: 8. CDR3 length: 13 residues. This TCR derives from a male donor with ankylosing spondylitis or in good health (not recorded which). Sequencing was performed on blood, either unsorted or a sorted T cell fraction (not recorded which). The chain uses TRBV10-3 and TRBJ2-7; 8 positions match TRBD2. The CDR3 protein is CAINQAGEGEQYF. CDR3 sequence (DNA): TGTGCCATCAACCAAGCGGGAGAAGGCGAGCAGTACTTC.